Listed here are 12 T cell receptor beta chains from one sample, sequenced in a study of T cell responses to AZD1222 COVID-19 vaccine listed by TCRdb under 2021. What this sample's time point label stands for: about 28 days (+/-7) after the second vaccine dose. The library was built by means of the immunoSEQ multiplex PCR assay. The clones in this table, taken by TCRdb from immuneACCESS, are in-frame only. Not every clone is retained; where verified, under half of the shortfall comes from an unresolved V gene, and the cause of the rest is unknown. For this sample there are 100,000 to 150,000 clones; approximately 90% appear just once. The top ten hold about 7.1% of the sample. This specimen consisted of peripheral blood, obtained 28 days after the second AZD1222 dose. All receptors come from an adult who received the AZD1222 COVID-19 vaccine.

The V call is TRBV10-1, the J call TRBJ2-1, with TRBD2 matching over 10 bases. This CDR3 has 16 amino acids. The V gene end was trimmed by 3 bases and the J gene end by 2 bases; junction bases not matched to a gene: 4. Germline V gene data show CDR1 as WNHNN and CDR2 as SYGVQD (reference sequence). The DNA of the CDR3 is TGCGCCAGCAGTGATTCCCTAGCGGGAGCCTACAATGAGCAGTTCTTC. It encodes CASSDSLAGAYNEQFF.

The chain employs TRBV6-2 or TRBV6-3 and TRBJ2-5; D is tentatively TRBD1 or TRBD2 (6 bases each). Trimming shortened V by 2 bases and J by 5 bases, and 15 bases separated the two germline ends. The CDR3 length is 15 residues. Germline V gene data show CDR1 as MNHEY and CDR2 as SVGEGT. CDR3 in DNA: TGTGCCAGCAGTTACAGTAGTTCGGGGGCCGAGACCCAGTACTTC. This translates into CASSYSSSGAETQYF.

The chain has TRBV11-3 and TRBJ2-3; TRBD1 agrees at 12 bases. Trimming took 3 bases from V and 4 from J; bases not matched to a gene: 11. From germline, CDR1 is SGHNT and CDR2 YENEEA. This CDR3 comprises 18 residues. In nucleotides, the CDR3 is TGTGCCAGCAGCTTGGGGACAGGGGGCCTTACCTATGCAGATACGCAGTATTTT. As protein: CASSLGTGGLTYADTQYF.

The chain employs TRBV7-2 and TRBJ1-4; D is possibly TRBD1 (5 bases). V was trimmed by 1 base and J by 3 bases, leaving 12 bases between them. This CDR3 is built from 16 residues. CDR1 and CDR2 (germline): SGHTA, FQGNSA. The CDR3 nucleotides read TGTGCCAGCAGCTTAGTCGGGGCCCTACCTAATGAAAAACTGTTTTTT. Protein: CASSLVGALPNEKLFF.

The chain employs TRBV19 and TRBJ1-4; tentative D call: TRBD1 (5 bases). CDR1 and CDR2 from the germline V gene are LNHDA and SQIVND (reference sequence). The CDR3 extends over 16 amino acids. Trimming took off 10 bases at V and 5 bases at J, with 23 bases between the two ends. The CDR3 DNA sequence: TGTGCCACCCGAATCACGGGGACCTACACCAATGAAAAACTGTTTTTT. Translated: CATRITGTYTNEKLFF.

The V call is TRBV5-3, the J call TRBJ2-5; D is perhaps TRBD2 (7 bases). TRBV5-3 is identified as an open reading frame with a role that is uncertain. V lost 5 bases and J lost 5, with 13 bases in between. This CDR3 spans 13 amino acids. CDR3 DNA: TGTGCCAGAAGGACGGGGGGCGGGGAGACCCAGTACTTC. Translation: CARRTGGGETQYF.

The chain is built from TRBV11-2 and TRBJ2-2; D is possibly TRBD2 (6 bases). CDR1 is SGHAT and CDR2 is FQNNGV in the germline V gene. V lost 6 bases to trimming and J lost 4 bases, with 15 bases between them. CDR3 length equals 15 residues. CDR3 residues: CASRNRALATGELFF. CDR3 nucleotide sequence: TGTGCCAGCAGAAATCGGGCACTAGCCACCGGGGAGCTGTTTTTT.

The rearrangement joins TRBV28 to TRBJ1-1; tentative D call: TRBD1 (5 bases). This CDR3 is 12 amino acids long. Germline assignment: CDR1 MDHEN and CDR2 SYDVKM. V shed 2 bases and J shed 11 bases, with 12 bases lying between them. The CDR3 DNA follows: TGTGCCAGCAGTTTAAGGGGTATGGGGGCTTTCTTT. As protein: CASSLRGMGAFF.

J is TRBJ1-1 and V is TRBV14; maybe TRBD1 (5 bases). The ends were cut back, 5 bases at V and 1 base at J, with 20 bases in the middle. Germline V gene data show CDR1 as SGHDN and CDR2 as FVKESK. The CDR3 is made up of 17 amino acids. The CDR3 protein is CASSGLVGRTANTEAFF. The CDR3 bases are TGTGCCAGCAGCGGGCTCGTGGGACGCACGGCGAACACTGAAGCTTTCTTT.

V is TRBV2 and J is TRBJ1-2; 7 bases are a match to TRBD1. V trimming: 0 bases; J trimming: 7 bases; junction bases outside the gene matches: 5. Per germline, CDR1 SNHLY and CDR2 FYNNEI. The CDR3 totals 14 residues. The CDR3 spells CASSEALQGVGYTF. DNA of the CDR3: TGTGCCAGCAGTGAAGCATTGCAGGGGGTTGGCTACACCTTC.

The rearrangement links TRBV5-1 to TRBJ2-1; D is possibly TRBD1 or TRBD2 (5 bases each). This CDR3 has 15 amino acids. The germline V and J ends were trimmed by 1 base and 5 bases, with 13 bases remaining between them. Germline-derived CDR1 and CDR2 are SGHRS and YFSETQ. This CDR3 is CASSLITGRHNEQFF. The CDR3 nucleotides read TGCGCCAGCAGCTTGATTACGGGACGGCACAATGAGCAGTTCTTC.

V is TRBV5-4 and J is TRBJ2-1; TRBD1 matches 9 bases. CDR1 and CDR2 (germline): SGHNT, YYREEE (reference sequence). The CDR3 totals 16 residues. J lost 2 bases, V lost 4 bases, and 7 bases had no gene match. The CDR3 region is CASSIGQGKAYNEQFF. Written as DNA, the CDR3 is TGTGCCAGCAGCATCGGACAGGGGAAAGCCTACAATGAGCAGTTCTTC.